Listed here are 26 T cell receptor beta chains from one sample, sequenced in a study of CD8 T cells in Susac syndrome. The authors reverse transcribed about 0.5 to 1 ug RNA with random hexamers. TCRdb passed the immunoSEQ multiplex PCR reads through MiXCR, listing each CDR3 protein once. This repertoire shows 200,000 to 300,000 distinct CDR3 sequences, 93% found once; its top ten account for roughly 0.072%. The sequenced sample consisted of CD4+ T cells from PBMCs. These receptors all come from a human donor with multiple sclerosis.

The V call is TRBV19, the J call TRBJ2-1, with TRBD2 matching over 12 bases. V dropped 7 bases and J dropped 8; count of bases not matched to a gene: 6. In germline, CDR1 is LNHDA, CDR2 SQIVND (reference sequence). The CDR3 contains 14 residues. CDR3 DNA sequence: TGTGCCAGTATGGGGACTAGCGGGCGTCATGAGCAGTTCTTC. This codes for CASMGTSGRHEQFF.

The V gene is TRBV19, the J gene TRBJ1-2, with D maybe TRBD1 (6 bases). Germline loops: CDR1 LNHDA, CDR2 SQIVND (reference sequence). The germline V and J ends were trimmed by 4 bases and 7 bases, with 13 bases remaining between them. The CDR3 is made up of 13 amino acids. In DNA form, the CDR3 reads TGTGCCAGTAGTACCCCGACAGGTCTTGGCTACACCTTC. This gives the protein CASSTPTGLGYTF.

The chain links TRBV20-1 to TRBJ2-2; 14 nucleotides agree with TRBD2. With 1 base clipped from V and 5 bases from J, the junction kept 6 bases outside the gene matches. This CDR3 contains 17 residues. Looked up from germline, CDR1 is DFQATT and CDR2 is SNEGSKA (reference sequence). CDR3 sequence: CSARGLAGGPGTGELFF. Written as DNA, the CDR3 is TGCAGTGCTAGAGGACTAGCGGGAGGGCCGGGGACCGGGGAGCTGTTTTTT.

This rearrangement joins TRBV30 to TRBJ2-2, with D tentatively TRBD1 (6 bases). V shed 4 bases and J shed 6 bases, with 15 bases lying between them. This CDR3 comprises 14 residues. Germline V lookup: CDR1 GTSNPN, CDR2 SVGIG (reference sequence). CDR3 region: CAWMLRGSAGELFF. CDR3 DNA sequence: TGTGCCTGGATGCTAAGGGGGAGTGCCGGGGAGCTGTTTTTT.

The chain combines TRBV4-1 with TRBJ2-2; D is uncertain. The germline gives CDR1 MGHRA, CDR2 YSYEKL. CDR3 length: 16 residues. Trimming left V 1 base short and J 7 bases short, with 16 bases between. This chain's CDR3 is CASSQVDPPALGELFF. In DNA, the CDR3 is TGCGCCAGCAGCCAAGTAGACCCCCCCGCCCTCGGGGAGCTGTTTTTT.

This clonotype was seen a single time. The CDR3 nucleotides are TGTGCCAGCAGTTTAAGACAGGGCCTCTCTGGGGCCAACGTCCTGACTTTC. This encodes CASSLRQGLSGANVLTF. V usage is TRBV12-3 or TRBV12-4 and J usage is TRBJ2-6; 7 nucleotides match TRBD1. This CDR3 spans 17 amino acids. V was pared by 2 bases and J by 0 bases, with 4 bases of the junction left unmatched.

The chain is built from TRBV6-1 and TRBJ2-1, with 7 bases lining up with TRBD2. The CDR3 is made up of 13 amino acids. Germline CDR1 and CDR2: MNHNS and SASEGT. The J segment lost 11 bases and the V segment lost 2 bases, leaving 6 bases of the junction unmatched. The CDR3: CASSESSGIKQFF. CDR3 bases: TGTGCCAGCAGTGAAAGCAGCGGGATTAAGCAGTTCTTC.

V gene TRBV5-6 combines with J gene TRBJ1-1, with D possibly TRBD1 on 6 matching bases. V gave up 7 bases and J gave up 11 bases, with 18 bases separating them. CDR1 and CDR2 (germline): SGHDT, YYEEEE. This CDR3 region has 12 residues. CDR3 nucleotide sequence: TGTGCCAGCGGGGGTCCAGGGGCTTCCGCTTTCTTT. Translated, it gives CASGGPGASAFF.

The chain recombines TRBV12-3 or TRBV12-4 with TRBJ2-5; no definite D call. Trimming left V 3 bases short and J 6 bases short, with 5 bases between. The CDR3 has 11 residues. The CDR3 is CASSFEQTQYF. The DNA for the CDR3 is TGTGCCAGCAGTTTTGAACAGACCCAGTACTTC.

The CDR3 protein is CASSDLGTVQGYTF. The CDR3 DNA is TGTGCCAGCAGCGACCTTGGGACAGTTCAGGGCTACACCTTC. The V and J genes are TRBV7-9 and TRBJ1-2, with 7 bases identical to TRBD1. V lost 5 bases and J lost 8; bases outside the gene matches: 11. The CDR3 runs 14 residues. Germline V gives CDR1 SEHNR, CDR2 FQNEAQ (reference sequence). The variable domain in full, completed from reference TRBV7-9 and TRBJ1-2, reads DTGVSQNPRHKITKRGQNVTFRCDPISEHNRLYWYRQTLGQGPEFLTYFQNEAQLEKSRLLSDRFSAERPKGSFSTLEIQRTEQGDSAMYLCASSDLGTVQGYTFGSGTRLTVV.

The chain links TRBV29-1 to TRBJ2-1, with a weak D call TRBD1 (6 bases). This CDR3 is built from 13 residues. Trimming stripped 4 bases from V and 10 bases from J, with 17 bases between. Germline-derived CDR1 and CDR2 are SQVTM and ANQGSEA. CDR3 bases: TGCAGCGTTGCAGGGGCAGGGTCGGTCGAGCAGTTCTTC. Translated: CSVAGAGSVEQFF.

The V and J genes are TRBV12-3 or TRBV12-4 and TRBJ1-1; D call uncertain. The CDR3 consists of 14 residues. V lost 1 base, J lost 11 bases, and 17 bases lay in between. In nucleotides, the CDR3 is TGTGCCAGCAGTTTAGTTGGCTCCCCGGCCAGTGCTTTCTTT. The encoded protein is CASSLVGSPASAFF.

The V gene is TRBV5-4, the J gene TRBJ1-5; D is possibly TRBD1 (6 bases). CDR1 and CDR2 (germline): SGHNT, YYREEE (reference sequence). V lost 4 bases to trimming and J lost 14 bases, with 19 bases between them. There are 13 residues in the CDR3. CDR3 DNA sequence: TGTGCCAGCAGCCCGGGGCGGGGGGCCCGGGAGCATTTT. Translated: CASSPGRGAREHF.

V is TRBV4-1 and J is TRBJ2-3; D remains ambiguous. Germline V lookup: CDR1 MGHRA, CDR2 YSYEKL. The CDR3 has 15 residues. With 0 bases removed from V and 2 bases from J, the gap between germline ends came to 9 bases. CDR3 sequence: CASSQDRLSTDTQYF. CDR3 nucleotide sequence: TGCGCCAGCAGCCAAGATCGGTTGTCCACAGATACGCAGTATTTT.

The rearrangement uses TRBV7-2 and TRBJ2-1; tentatively, D is TRBD1 (5 bases). The CDR3 has 15 residues. The germline V and J ends were trimmed by 3 bases and 2 bases, with 11 bases remaining between them. Germline V gene lookup returns CDR1 SGHTA and CDR2 FQGNSA. Written as DNA, the CDR3 is TGTGCCAGCAGCTTCCGTCTGGGGCCCTACAATGAGCAGTTCTTC. Translating gives CASSFRLGPYNEQFF.

The gene calls are TRBV7-3 and TRBJ2-1, with 8 bases that match TRBD1. The CDR3 loop spans 15 amino acids. Trimming removed 5 bases from V and 4 bases from J; junction bases left unmatched: 7. In germline, CDR1 is SGHTA, CDR2 FQGTGA. CDR3 protein: CASSQQGVGYNEQFF. The CDR3 DNA is TGTGCCAGCAGCCAACAGGGGGTAGGTTACAATGAGCAGTTCTTC. The complete variable domain, with remaining parts taken from reference TRBV7-3 and TRBJ2-1, reads GAGVSQTPSNKVTEKGKYVELRCDPISGHTALYWYRQSLGQGPEFLIYFQGTGAADDSGLPNDRFFAVRPEGSVSTLKIQRTERGDSAVYLCASSQQGVGYNEQFFGPGTRLTVL.

The V and J genes are TRBV25-1 and TRBJ1-4, with no clear D. CDR1 is MGHDK, CDR2 SYGVNS, per germline. The CDR3 consists of 14 residues. Trimming pared 1 base from V and 2 bases from J, leaving 5 bases between. CDR3 bases: TGTGCCAGCAGTGAATGGGGTACTAATGAAAAACTGTTTTTT. Translated: CASSEWGTNEKLFF.

This chain uses TRBV19 with TRBJ1-1, with D uncertain. V lost 7 bases to trimming and J lost 11 bases, with 14 bases between them. The CDR3 loop spans 11 amino acids. Germline lookup yields CDR1 LNHDA and CDR2 SQIVND (reference sequence). Here the CDR3 reads CASNKGRGAFF. The CDR3, as DNA: TGTGCCAGTAATAAGGGAAGAGGGGCTTTCTTT.

This clonotype was seen just once. The chain recombines TRBV29-1 with TRBJ1-1, with D maybe TRBD1 (5 bases). Per germline, CDR1 SQVTM and CDR2 ANQGSEA. Trimming took off 4 bases at V and 4 bases at J, with 10 bases between the two ends. The CDR3 is made up of 12 amino acids. DNA for the CDR3: TGCAGCGTTGTTGGAGGGACCACTGAAGCTTTCTTT. Translation: CSVVGGTTEAFF.

V gene TRBV29-1 combines with J gene TRBJ1-5; D uncertain. Trimming pared 0 bases from V and 7 bases from J, leaving 7 bases between. Germline V lookup: CDR1 SQVTM, CDR2 ANQGSEA. This CDR3 contains 12 residues. CDR3 residues: CSVEDPGQPQHF. CDR3 nucleotide sequence: TGCAGCGTTGAAGATCCTGGCCAGCCCCAGCATTTT. The full variable domain, with the rest looked up from reference TRBV29-1 and TRBJ1-5, is SAVISQKPSRDICQRGTSLTIQCQVDSQVTMMFWYRQQPGQSLTLIATANQGSEATYESGFVIDKFPISRPNLTFSTLTVSNMSPEDSSIYLCSVEDPGQPQHFGDGTRLSIL.

The chain links TRBV5-4 to TRBJ1-1; possibly TRBD1 for D (5 bases). The CDR3 is made up of 15 amino acids. V lost 5 bases and J lost 2, with 16 bases in between. From germline, CDR1 is SGHNT and CDR2 YYREEE (reference sequence). CDR3: CASSLGTGRNTEAFF. DNA of the CDR3: TGTGCCAGCAGTTTAGGGACCGGCCGCAACACTGAAGCTTTCTTT.

The chain recombines TRBV12-3 or TRBV12-4 with TRBJ1-5; D perhaps matches TRBD1 (5 bases). V lost 2 bases and J 5 bases, leaving 19 bases between the germline ends. This CDR3 has 17 amino acids. The CDR3, as DNA: TGTGCCAGCAGTTTACAGGTCCACACACAAGGGGATCAGCCCCAGCATTTT. Its translation: CASSLQVHTQGDQPQHF.

The chain is built from TRBV7-2 and TRBJ2-7; TRBD1 agrees at 10 bases. There are 15 residues in the CDR3. From germline, CDR1 is SGHTA and CDR2 FQGNSA. Trimming cost V 5 bases and J 4 bases; bases outside gene matches: 8. Here the CDR3 reads CASSPGGQGVYEQYF. CDR3 nucleotides: TGTGCCAGCAGCCCCGGAGGACAGGGGGTGTACGAGCAGTACTTC.

The J gene is TRBJ2-6, the V gene TRBV6-2 or TRBV6-3, with D perhaps matching TRBD2 (6 bases). Germline CDR1 MNHEY, CDR2 SVGEGT. The CDR3 contains 18 residues. Trimming stripped 6 bases from V and 2 bases from J, with 20 bases between. The chain's CDR3 is CASSSRRFGEAGANVLTF. CDR3 DNA: TGTGCCAGCAGCTCCCGCCGGTTTGGGGAGGCTGGGGCCAACGTCCTGACTTTC.

The chain is built from TRBV28 and TRBJ1-6; 8 bases agree with TRBD1. The junction had 12 bases not matched to a gene; V was cut back by 7 bases and J by 10 bases. The CDR3 covers 15 residues. CDR1 is MDHEN and CDR2 is SYDVKM in the germline V gene. The CDR3: CASKGLDRGSSPLHF. The CDR3 bases are TGTGCCAGCAAGGGCCTAGACAGGGGATCGTCACCCCTCCACTTT. Complete variable domain (other parts from reference TRBV28 and TRBJ1-6): DVKVTQSSRYLVKRTGEKVFLECVQDMDHENMFWYRQDPGLGLRLIYFSYDVKMKEKGDIPEGYSVSREKKERFSLILESASTNQTSMYLCASKGLDRGSSPLHFGNGTRLTVT.

This chain connects TRBV20-1 to TRBJ2-5; D perhaps matches TRBD2 (5 bases). CDR1 is DFQATT and CDR2 is SNEGSKA in the germline V gene (reference sequence). This CDR3 contains 11 residues. Trimming pared 3 bases from V and 6 bases from J, leaving 8 bases between. CDR3 loop: CSARGGQTQYF. DNA for the CDR3: TGCAGTGCTAGGGGCGGGCAGACCCAGTACTTC.